The next 9 T cell receptor beta chains were all read from a single sample in a study of cytomegalovirus exposure and HLA in healthy donors. Here immunoSEQ multiplex PCR was the method, and the copy in TCRdb shows in-frame clones only, minus some. The sample yields around 160,000 clones, around 81% seen once. The sample was PBMCs. These receptors came from a man younger than 45 in good health and CMV-seropositive.

This chain connects TRBV6-4 to TRBJ2-3; 9 bases fit TRBD1. CDR1 MRHNA and CDR2 SNTAGT come from the germline V gene. This CDR3 contains 17 residues. The ends lost 0 bases at V and 3 bases at J; junction bases unmatched: 7. The chain's CDR3 is CASSDSGPGQGTDTQYF. The CDR3 DNA sequence: TGTGCCAGCAGTGACTCAGGGCCGGGACAGGGTACAGATACGCAGTATTTT.

The CDR3 coding sequence is TGCGCCAGCAGCCGCCTGACAGGGGGTTTGTACAATGAGCAGTTCTTC. Residues: CASSRLTGGLYNEQFF. J is TRBJ2-1 and V is TRBV4-1; 9 bases align to TRBD1. The CDR3 contains 16 residues. Losses at the gene ends were 4 bases for V and 4 bases for J; bases not matched to a gene: 8. The germline V gene has CDR1 MGHRA and CDR2 YSYEKL.

CDR3 amino acids: CASSLETDYNEQFF. The CDR3 coding sequence is TGTGCCAGCAGCTTAGAAACAGACTACAATGAGCAGTTCTTC. The J gene is TRBJ2-1, the V gene TRBV7-9; D is undetermined. V was clipped by 1 base and J by 3 bases, with 7 bases between them. CDR3 length: 14 amino acids. Germline assignment: CDR1 SEHNR and CDR2 FQNEAQ (reference sequence).

This chain links TRBV27 with TRBJ1-6; D may be TRBD1 (6 bases). Trimming shortened V by 3 bases and J by 13 bases, and 16 bases separated the two germline ends. This CDR3 contains 14 residues. The germline gives CDR1 MNHEY, CDR2 SMNVEV (reference sequence). Written as DNA, the CDR3 is TGTGCCAGCAGTTTCGCCAGGGGCGATTGGCCCCTCCACTTT. Its translation: CASSFARGDWPLHF.

The chain employs TRBV6-5 and TRBJ1-2, with 8 positions matching TRBD1. Unmatched junction bases numbered 3, after V lost 5 bases and J lost 4 bases. The germline V gene has CDR1 MNHEY and CDR2 SVGAGI. The CDR3 has 13 amino acids. CDR3 sequence reads: CASSADRAYGYTF. DNA of the CDR3: TGTGCCAGCAGTGCGGACAGGGCCTATGGCTACACCTTC.

This sequence joins TRBV5-4 and TRBJ1-1, with 7 bases identical to TRBD1. The junction had 7 bases not matched to a gene; V was cut back by 5 bases and J by 0 bases. The germline V gene has CDR1 SGHNT and CDR2 YYREEE (reference sequence). This CDR3 is built from 15 residues. CDR3 DNA: TGTGCCAGCAGGAGGGACAGCCTCATGAACACTGAAGCTTTCTTT. The encoded protein is CASRRDSLMNTEAFF.

The chain has TRBV18 and TRBJ2-7, with 8 positions matching TRBD1. Looked up from germline, CDR1 is KGHSH and CDR2 is LQKENI. The CDR3 is 16 amino acids. The trim removed 2 bases at V and 2 bases at J, leaving 8 bases unmatched. The CDR3 nucleotides are TGTGCCAGCTCACCAGAGGACAGGGCCACACCCTACGAGCAGTACTTC. Its translation is CASSPEDRATPYEQYF.

The chain joins TRBV2 to TRBJ1-1; D possibly corresponds to TRBD1 (6 bases). V lost 4 bases to trimming and J lost 1 base, with 19 bases between them. The CDR3 has 17 residues. Germline V lookup: CDR1 SNHLY, CDR2 FYNNEI. In nucleotides, the CDR3 is TGTGCCAGCAGTGCAAAGAACATCAGGGGTGGGAACACTGAAGCTTTCTTT. It yields the protein CASSAKNIRGGNTEAFF.

The chain joins TRBV5-6 to TRBJ2-5; no reliable D call. V was cut by 4 bases and J by 5 bases, with 15 bases left in between. CDR1 SGHDT and CDR2 YYEEEE come from the germline V gene. The CDR3 covers 14 residues. The CDR3 coding sequence is TGTGCCAGCAGCCTGGATCCGACCGGGGAGACCCAGTACTTC. Its translation is CASSLDPTGETQYF.